Below, one TCR beta chain is given with its context. The antigen remains unidentified. The sample comes from a study of siplizumab effects on memory and regulatory T cells. Study results and caveats: Roughly 75-95% of proliferating CD4+ or CD8+ clones lacked an assignable naive or memory phenotype. Tregs proliferating in siplizumab cultures lacked confirmation of their suppressive function. It seemed that naive T cells were more diverse than memory cells and were major contributors to the alloresponse.

The CDR3 contains 15 residues. Trimming left V 1 base short and J 2 bases short, with 9 bases between. Per germline, CDR1 LNHNV and CDR2 YYDKDF (reference sequence). Per sample, some 10^5 TCR templates underwent assay. Assay used: immunoSEQ multiplex PCR; TCRdb lists only in-frame clones, some missing. The sample shows 100,000 to 110,000 clones, about 95% of them seen only once. The genes are TRBV15 and TRBJ1-5; tentatively, D is TRBD1 (5 bases). The material sequenced was non-Treg CD4+ T cells sorted from blood. The sequence derives from a human donor in good health. CDR3 region: CATSRVRGGNQPQHF. DNA of the CDR3: TGTGCCACCAGCAGAGTGAGGGGAGGCAATCAGCCCCAGCATTTT.